The 27 T cell receptor beta chains below come from one sample, sequenced in a study of glioma-infiltrating T cells. TCR alpha and beta CDR3 regions were amplified from RNA using iRepertoire nested multiplex PCR. TCRdb fed the multiplex PCR reads into MiXCR, producing one record per CDR3 protein. Among approximately 190,000 distinct CDR3 sequences listed, approximately 30% were seen once. The specimen sequenced was glioma tissue, nonneoplastic brain tissue, or PBMCs (not recorded which). All receptors come from a human donor with low-grade glioma or glioblastoma, undergoing nonglioma brain surgery, or in good health (not recorded which).

This clonotype was counted at least ten times. The chain couples TRBV5-1 to TRBJ2-1; TRBD1 matches 7 bases. CDR1 SGHRS and CDR2 YFSETQ come from the germline V gene. The J segment lost 2 bases and the V segment lost 4 bases, leaving 9 bases of the junction unmatched. This CDR3 spans 16 amino acids. The CDR3 sequence: CASSPDSQGAYNEQFF. CDR3 nucleotides: TGCGCCAGCAGCCCCGACTCCCAGGGGGCCTACAATGAGCAGTTCTTC.

This clonotype was observed many times. In DNA, the CDR3 is TGTGCCAGCAGCGAAGACCCCCCGAGCTCCTACAATGAGCAGTTCTTC. It is translated as CASSEDPPSSYNEQFF. The rearrangement links TRBV27 to TRBJ2-1, with no clear D. Germline CDR1 is MNHEY and CDR2 is SMNVEV (reference sequence). The CDR3 totals 16 residues. Trimming removed 6 bases at V and 0 bases at J, with 15 bases between.

Comment on this clonotype: A much larger clonotype is one base distant, so this may be a read error. The chain has TRBV10-3 and TRBJ1-2; TRBD1 might be the D (6 bases). CDR3 length: 14 residues. Germline V gene lookup returns CDR1 ENHRY and CDR2 SYGVKD. The ends were cut back, 0 bases at V and 7 bases at J, with 12 bases in the middle. The CDR3 DNA follows: TGTGCCATCAGTGAGTCTTGGGACATGGCTGGCTACACCTTC. Translating it yields CAISESWDMAGYTF.

Remarks on this clonotype: Possible read error: a much larger clone is one base away. The chain links TRBV4-2 to TRBJ1-2, with a tentative D call TRBD1 (6 bases). CDR1 and CDR2 (germline): LGHNA, YNFKEQ. The CDR3 totals 18 residues. Trimming stripped 6 bases from V and 4 bases from J, with 27 bases between. In DNA form, the CDR3 reads TGTGCCAGCAGACTAAACGCCGGGACAACTCAGAAGGGCTATGGCTACACCTTC. This sequence encodes CASRLNAGTTQKGYGYTF.

On this clonotype itself: Just one base apart from a much larger clone, this may be a read error. The rearrangement links TRBV6-1 to TRBJ2-7; TRBD2 matches at 8 bases. Germline V CDR1 and CDR2: MNHNS, SASEGT. The CDR3 is made up of 15 amino acids. CDR3 DNA: TGTGCCAGCAGACTCCCGGGGGGGAGCTCCTACGACCAGTACTTC. Protein product: CASRLPGGSSYDQYF.

Note on this clonotype: It may be a read error: a sequence one base away is much more abundant. V usage is TRBV10-3 and J usage is TRBJ1-1, with TRBD1 matching 7 bases. The germline CDR1 and CDR2 sequences are ENHRY and SYGVKD. With 6 bases clipped from V and 2 bases from J, the junction kept 6 bases outside the gene matches. The CDR3 sequence is 14 residues long. Here the CDR3 reads CAIRSTGNNTEAFF. The DNA for the CDR3 is TGTGCCATCAGATCGACAGGGAACAACACTGAAGCTTTCTTT.

This clonotype was seen ten or more times. The chain links TRBV7-2 to TRBJ2-7; D uncertain. Trimming took off 5 bases at V and 6 bases at J, with 14 bases between the two ends. The germline CDR1 and CDR2 sequences are SGHTA and FQGNSA. The CDR3 is 13 amino acids. CDR3 bases: TGTGCCAGCAGCCCCCGTCCGGGCTCCGAGCAGTACTTC. It specifies CASSPRPGSEQYF.

Many counts were recorded for this clonotype. J is TRBJ2-2 and V is TRBV6-1; D is undetermined. CDR3 length: 11 amino acids. V was cut by 6 bases and J by 5 bases, with 4 bases left in between. Germline CDR1 is MNHNS and CDR2 is SASEGT. In DNA, the CDR3 is TGTGCCAGCAGCTCAACCGGGGAGCTGTTTTTT. Its protein is CASSSTGELFF.

The V call is TRBV27, the J call TRBJ2-3, with TRBD2 matching 14 bases. V lost 5 bases to trimming and J lost 1 base; unmatched junction nucleotides: 5. The CDR3 is made up of 17 amino acids. Germline loops: CDR1 MNHEY, CDR2 SMNVEV (reference sequence). The DNA for the CDR3 is TGTGCCAGCAGTCGCGGACTAGCGGGAGGAGGCACAGATACGCAGTATTTT. It yields the protein CASSRGLAGGGTDTQYF.

The gene calls are TRBV19 and TRBJ2-1; 8 nucleotides match TRBD2. J lost 8 bases, V lost 6 bases, and 12 bases had no gene match. The CDR3 runs to 15 residues. Germline V CDR1 and CDR2: LNHDA, SQIVND (reference sequence). CDR3 sequence reads: CASSLREGPRDEQFF. CDR3 nucleotide sequence: TGTGCCAGTAGCCTCCGGGAGGGCCCTAGGGATGAGCAGTTCTTC.

The table lists this clonotype with many counts. The chain uses TRBV7-8 and TRBJ2-5; 12 nucleotides align to TRBD2. The CDR3 runs 15 residues. Trimming removed 5 bases from V and 7 bases from J; junction bases left unmatched: 8. Germline CDR1 SGHVS, CDR2 FQNEAQ. DNA for the CDR3: TGTGCCAGCAGCCCCCTAGCGGGAGGGCCGGGGACCCAGTACTTC. Translated, it gives CASSPLAGGPGTQYF.

Comments on this clonotype: Possible read error: a much larger clone is one base away. The chain links TRBV10-3 to TRBJ2-5; 7 nucleotides match TRBD1. The CDR3 length is 13 residues. Germline assignment: CDR1 ENHRY and CDR2 SYGVKD. CDR3 bases: TGTGCCATCGGTGACAGGGACCAAGAGGCCCAGTACTTC. It is translated as CAIGDRDQEAQYF.

This clonotype has ten or more counts. This chain uses TRBV14 with TRBJ1-1; tentatively, D is TRBD1 (5 bases). V dropped 3 bases and J dropped 5 bases, with 7 bases sitting between them. In germline, CDR1 is SGHDN, CDR2 FVKESK. The CDR3 is 12 amino acids. The CDR3 coding sequence is TGTGCCAGCAGCCACGGGGGGACTGAAGCTTTCTTT. This sequence encodes CASSHGGTEAFF.

This clonotype has at least ten counts. J is TRBJ2-7 and V is TRBV28; D is undetermined. The CDR3 extends over 15 amino acids. Trimming removed 5 bases at V and 0 bases at J, with 14 bases between. CDR1 is MDHEN, CDR2 SYDVKM, per germline. The CDR3 DNA is TGTGCCAGCAGTCTACGGACGAGGAGCTCCTACGAGCAGTACTTC. It translates to CASSLRTRSSYEQYF.

To note about this clonotype: A clone one base away is much larger, so this may be a read error. The CDR3, as DNA: TGTGCCAGCAGCCAAGGAACGGGAGGGACGATCTACAATGAGCAGTTCTTC. Protein product: CASSQGTGGTIYNEQFF. The J gene is TRBJ2-1, the V gene TRBV14; 8 bases fit TRBD2. The CDR3 runs to 17 residues. Germline CDR1 and CDR2: SGHDN and FVKESK. V dropped 1 base and J dropped 3; count of bases not matched to a gene: 8.

The CDR3 DNA reads TGCGCCAGCAGCTTAGAAACAGCCTTACTTGGTCGGGGAAACACCATATATTTT. It encodes CASSLETALLGRGNTIYF. The chain combines TRBV5-1 with TRBJ1-3, with unresolved D. V gave up 2 bases and J gave up 4 bases, with 22 bases separating them. The germline V gene encodes CDR1 SGHRS and CDR2 YFSETQ. The CDR3 covers 18 residues.

This clonotype was observed a handful of times. The chain has TRBV3-1 and TRBJ2-5; D gene uncertain. CDR1 and CDR2 from the germline V gene are LGHDT and YNNKEL (reference sequence). The CDR3 is 16 residues long. V dropped 0 bases and J dropped 4 bases, with 15 bases sitting between them. The CDR3 DNA sequence: TGTGCCAGCAGCCAAGACGGTCGGTATTGGCCAGAGACCCAGTACTTC. This codes for CASSQDGRYWPETQYF.

This clonotype was observed a few times. This chain joins TRBV3-1 and TRBJ2-7; 8 bases agree with TRBD2. The CDR3 consists of 15 residues. With V trimmed by 4 bases and J by 3 bases, 8 bases remained unmatched. Germline V gene sequence: CDR1 LGHDT, CDR2 YNNKEL (reference sequence). CDR3: CASSRSTSAGYEQYF. CDR3 nucleotides: TGTGCCAGCAGCCGCTCGACTAGCGCAGGCTACGAGCAGTACTTC.

This clonotype has a handful of counts. V usage is TRBV24-1 and J usage is TRBJ2-5; 10 positions match TRBD1. V lost 4 bases and J lost 7; bases outside the gene matches: 14. The CDR3 is 17 amino acids. Germline CDR1 reads KGHDR; CDR2 reads SFDVKD. The CDR3 DNA is TGTGCCACCAGTGACCGCGCAGGGGGACAGGGGATGGGGACCCAGTACTTC. It is translated as CATSDRAGGQGMGTQYF.

The chain employs TRBV4-1 and TRBJ2-3; 10 bases fit TRBD2. CDR3 size: 18 residues. V lost 0 bases and J lost 2; bases outside the gene matches: 8. Germline V gene sequence: CDR1 MGHRA, CDR2 YSYEKL. The DNA of the CDR3 is TGCGCCAGCAGCCAAGATAGGAGCGGGAGGGGTTTCACAGATACGCAGTATTTT. It encodes CASSQDRSGRGFTDTQYF.

Only a few counts were recorded for this clonotype. This CDR3 reads CAWLEWSSYNEQFF. Here the CDR3 DNA reads TGTGCCTGGTTAGAATGGAGCTCCTACAATGAGCAGTTCTTC. V is TRBV30 and J is TRBJ2-1; no firm D call. CDR3 length equals 14 residues. Looked up from germline, CDR1 is GTSNPN and CDR2 is SVGIG (reference sequence). V was cut by 5 bases and J by 0 bases, with 11 bases left in between. The full variable domain, its missing parts supplied by reference TRBV30 and TRBJ2-1, is SQTIHQWPATLVQPVGSPLSLECTVEGTSNPNLYWYRQAAGRGLQLLFYSVGIGQISSEVPQNLSASRPQDRQFILSSKKLLLSDSGFYLCAWLEWSSYNEQFFGPGTRLTVL.

The chain's CDR3 is CASSERRSLTEAFF. CDR3 nucleotides: TGTGCCAGCAGTGAAAGGAGGTCCCTAACTGAAGCTTTCTTT. The V call is TRBV6-5, the J call TRBJ1-1; D not resolved. V was clipped by 5 bases and J by 5 bases, with 15 bases between them. Germline assignment: CDR1 MNHEY and CDR2 SVGAGI. CDR3 size: 14 residues.

Points on this clonotype: Possible read error: a much larger clone is one base away. This chain links TRBV29-1 with TRBJ1-2; D is ambiguous. CDR1 is SQVTM, CDR2 ANQGSEA, per germline. There are 11 residues in the CDR3. CDR3 bases: TGCAGCGTTGTTGGGGTCTATGGCGACACCTTC. Translation: CSVVGVYGDTF. Full variable domain (rest looked up from reference TRBV29-1 and TRBJ1-2): SAVISQKPSRDICQRGTSLTIQCQVDSQVTMMFWYRQQPGQSLTLIATANQGSEATYESGFVIDKFPISRPNLTFSTLTVSNMSPEDSSIYLCSVVGVYGDTFGSGTRLTVV.

The rearrangement links TRBV11-2 to TRBJ1-1; D not certain. The CDR3 loop spans 15 amino acids. V was clipped by 1 base and J by 3 bases, with 12 bases between them. Per germline, CDR1 SGHAT and CDR2 FQNNGV. The CDR3 DNA is TGTGCCAGCAGCTTAGTCCCGTTTGGGGACACTGAAGCTTTCTTT. Translated: CASSLVPFGDTEAFF. Filled out from reference TRBV11-2 and TRBJ1-1, the complete variable domain reads EAGVAQSPRYKIIEKRQSVAFWCNPISGHATLYWYQQILGQGPKLLIQFQNNGVVDDSQLPKDRFSAERLKGVDSTLKIQPAKLEDSAVYLCASSLVPFGDTEAFFGQGTRLTVV.

A note on this clonotype: With a much larger clone just one base away, this may be a read error. The chain joins TRBV7-2 to TRBJ2-4; D perhaps matches TRBD2 (5 bases). The CDR3 totals 12 residues. V shed 5 bases and J shed 14 bases, with 16 bases lying between them. Germline V gives CDR1 SGHTA, CDR2 FQGNSA. The CDR3 sequence is CASSHLEGNEYF. The CDR3 DNA follows: TGTGCCAGCAGCCATCTCGAGGGAAATGAGTACTTC.

The chain links TRBV12-3 or TRBV12-4 to TRBJ2-6, with D possibly called TRBD1 or TRBD2 (5 bases each). V lost 5 bases, J lost 2 bases, and 13 bases lay in between. CDR3 size: 16 residues. The CDR3 nucleotides are TGTGCCAGCAGTCCTCATACGGGGCCTGGGGCCAACGTCCTGACTTTC. Amino acid sequence: CASSPHTGPGANVLTF.

The chain couples TRBV27 to TRBJ1-1, with a weak D call TRBD1 (5 bases). CDR1 and CDR2 from the germline V gene are MNHEY and SMNVEV (reference sequence). The CDR3 covers 16 residues. V lost 2 bases to trimming and J lost 4 bases, with 17 bases between them. As DNA, the CDR3 is TGTGCCAGCAGTTTAACTCCAGGAGGGGAGGGCACTGAAGCTTTCTTT. It encodes CASSLTPGGEGTEAFF.